This T cell receptor (beta chain) originates from a study of PD-L1 blockade in urothelial cancer. Study-wide context: Bladder-origin urothelial cancer in males described about 90% of the 29 patients.

CDR1 and CDR2 (germline): SGHTA, FQGNSA. The junction had 10 bases not matched to a gene; V was cut back by 1 base and J by 6 bases. The CDR3 totals 16 residues. Generated by immunoSEQ multiplex PCR, the TCRdb table keeps only in-frame clones and is missing some. The table lists 80,000 to 100,000 clones, 82% of them singletons. This clone was recorded only once. The sample consisted of PBMCs, taken around atezolizumab (anti-PD-L1) treatment. The TCR originated in a man in his 70s with urothelial cancer. J is TRBJ2-7 and V is TRBV7-2; 9 bases map to TRBD1. The CDR3 spells CASSLGGLDRGGEQYF. CDR3 nucleotide sequence: TGTGCCAGCAGCTTAGGGGGGCTGGACAGGGGTGGCGAGCAGTACTTC.